The 27 T cell receptor beta chains below all came from one sample that was sequenced in a study of blood T cell repertoires in COVID-19. The assay was immunoSEQ multiplex PCR, and TCRdb's table has in-frame clones only and misses some. The sample has 350,000 to 550,000 clones, 85% to 90% seen once. The sequenced sample consisted of PBMCs or T cells enriched from blood (not recorded which). These receptor sequences come from a man aged 25 to 40 who had recovered from COVID-19.

On this clone itself: The junction differs from germline at one of its ends, possibly a read error. The chain is built from TRBV29-1 and TRBJ1-3; D is possibly TRBD1 (5 bases). Germline CDR1 reads SQVTM; CDR2 reads ANQGSEA. The CDR3 consists of 12 residues. In nucleotides, the CDR3 is TGCAGCGTTGGACAGTCTGGGAACACCATATATTTT. This gives the protein CSVGQSGNTIYF.

The rearrangement links TRBV10-1 to TRBJ1-2, with D uncertain. Germline assignment: CDR1 WNHNN and CDR2 SYGVQD (reference sequence). This CDR3 contains 12 residues. The ends were cut back, 3 bases at V and 7 bases at J, with 9 bases in the middle. DNA for the CDR3: TGCGCCAGCAGTGATCTGGGCCGTGGCTACACCTTC. Translation: CASSDLGRGYTF.

In this sample, this clone turned up once. The chain carries TRBV19 and TRBJ2-3, with 13 bases fitting TRBD2. The V segment lost 5 bases and the J segment 4 bases; nucleotides outside the gene matches: 6. Germline CDR1 reads LNHDA; CDR2 reads SQIVND (reference sequence). The CDR3 sequence is 16 residues long. In nucleotides, the CDR3 is TGTGCCAGTAGTTCCTGGACTAGCGGGAGTTCAGATACGCAGTATTTT. Translation gives CASSSWTSGSSDTQYF. Filled out from reference TRBV19 and TRBJ2-3, the complete variable domain reads DGGITQSPKYLFRKEGQNVTLSCEQNLNHDAMYWYRQDPGQGLRLIYYSQIVNDFQKGDIAEGYSVSREKKESFPLTVTSAQKNPTAFYLCASSSWTSGSSDTQYFGPGTRLTVL.

This clone was recorded only once. The chain recombines TRBV19 with TRBJ2-2; no reliable D call. The CDR3 contains 12 residues. Germline V gene lookup returns CDR1 LNHDA and CDR2 SQIVND (reference sequence). V was clipped by 5 bases and J by 7 bases, with 8 bases between them. CDR3 amino acids: CASSFGGGELFF. The CDR3 bases are TGTGCCAGTAGTTTTGGCGGCGGGGAGCTGTTTTTT.

Written as DNA, the CDR3 is TGTGCCAGCAGCGTATATGGGACAAGAAAACACTATGGCTACACCTTC. Amino acid sequence: CASSVYGTRKHYGYTF. The chain is built from TRBV9 and TRBJ1-2; D is perhaps TRBD1 (6 bases). CDR3 size: 16 residues. From germline, CDR1 is SGDLS and CDR2 YYNGEE. The germline V and J ends were trimmed by 1 base and 3 bases, with 16 bases remaining between them.

The chain joins TRBV10-3 to TRBJ1-5; D is perhaps TRBD1 (6 bases). This CDR3 contains 15 residues. The germline V and J ends were trimmed by 2 bases and 3 bases, with 11 bases remaining between them. Germline V gene lookup returns CDR1 ENHRY and CDR2 SYGVKD. The DNA for the CDR3 is TGTGCCATCAGTGAGAACAGGGTAAACAATCAGCCCCAGCATTTT. It encodes CAISENRVNNQPQHF.

The rearrangement uses TRBV3-1 (or the pseudogene TRBV3-2) and TRBJ1-5; D unclear. The CDR3 totals 14 residues. Germline-derived CDR1 and CDR2 are LGHDT and YNNKEL (reference sequence). V lost 1 base to trimming and J lost 4 bases, with 8 bases between them. The CDR3 sequence: CASSQGTGNQPQHF. The CDR3 bases are TGTGCCAGCAGCCAAGGGACGGGAAATCAGCCCCAGCATTTT.

This clone was seen only once. This chain uses TRBV18 with TRBJ1-2; 8 bases are shared with TRBD1. The V and J ends lost 4 bases and 6 bases, in that order; junction bases with no gene match: 7. This CDR3 is built from 14 residues. CDR1 is KGHSH, CDR2 LQKENI, per germline. The CDR3 DNA sequence: TGTGCCAGCTCACTAGGACAGGGAAGGAATGGCTACACCTTC. This sequence encodes CASSLGQGRNGYTF.

Notes on this clone: The same CDR3 can be traced to other DNA sequences in this sample. V gene TRBV3-1 (or the pseudogene TRBV3-2) combines with J gene TRBJ1-2, with D unclear. V was trimmed by 1 base and J by 8 bases, leaving 8 bases between them. Per germline, CDR1 LGHDT and CDR2 YNNKEL (reference sequence). CDR3 length equals 12 residues. The CDR3 region is CASSQAGSGYTF. The CDR3, as DNA: TGTGCCAGCAGCCAAGCGGGGAGCGGCTACACCTTC.

The chain combines TRBV4-1 with TRBJ2-1, with 8 bases that match TRBD1. The CDR3 totals 15 residues. V shed 4 bases, J shed 1 base, and the junction held 3 bases outside the gene matches. Germline loops: CDR1 MGHRA, CDR2 YSYEKL. CDR3 bases: TGCGCCAGCAGCCGTGACAGGGGTTCCTACAATGAGCAGTTCTTC. Translated: CASSRDRGSYNEQFF.

The chain recombines TRBV3-1 (or the pseudogene TRBV3-2) with TRBJ2-1, with D possibly being TRBD2 (6 bases). The germline V gene has CDR1 LGHDT and CDR2 YNNKEL (reference sequence). This CDR3 comprises 13 residues. V was clipped by 0 bases and J by 9 bases, with 9 bases between them. CDR3 in DNA: TGTGCCAGCAGCCAAGAGTCGGGAGTTGAGCAGTTCTTC. Protein product: CASSQESGVEQFF.

V gene TRBV6-5 combines with J gene TRBJ2-3; 10 nucleotides align to TRBD2. Germline V gene lookup returns CDR1 MNHEY and CDR2 SVGAGI. V trimming: 8 bases; J trimming: 6 bases; junction bases outside the gene matches: 8. This CDR3 has 14 amino acids. The CDR3 sequence: CASGASGRMDTQYF. CDR3 DNA: TGTGCCAGCGGGGCTAGCGGGAGAATGGATACGCAGTATTTT.

The chain joins TRBV2 to TRBJ2-5; D possibly corresponds to TRBD2 (6 bases). The CDR3 loop spans 14 amino acids. Germline V gene lookup returns CDR1 SNHLY and CDR2 FYNNEI. Trimming left V 5 bases short and J 5 bases short, with 15 bases between. CDR3 in amino acids: CASSTFGGIETQYF. The CDR3 DNA reads as TGTGCCAGCAGTACCTTCGGAGGGATTGAGACCCAGTACTTC.

This clone was observed a handful of times. The V call is TRBV3-1 (or the pseudogene TRBV3-2), the J call TRBJ2-2, with D perhaps TRBD2 (6 bases). V was shortened by 8 bases and J by 9 bases, with 13 bases between the two germline ends. In germline, CDR1 is LGHDT, CDR2 YNNKEL (reference sequence). The CDR3 length is 12 residues. CDR3 in amino acids: CASSAGKWELFF. The CDR3 DNA reads TGTGCCAGCTCCGCGGGAAAGTGGGAGCTGTTTTTT.

This chain uses TRBV19 with TRBJ1-5; D uncertain. Germline V lookup: CDR1 LNHDA, CDR2 SQIVND (reference sequence). The CDR3 is 13 residues long. V lost 0 bases and J lost 9, with 9 bases in between. The CDR3 region has the DNA TGTGCCAGTAGTATAGATCTGATGGCGCCCCAGCATTTT. As protein: CASSIDLMAPQHF.

V is TRBV5-4 and J is TRBJ2-2, with 10 bases lining up with TRBD2. Germline loops: CDR1 SGHNT, CDR2 YYREEE (reference sequence). The J segment lost 8 bases and the V segment lost 1 base, leaving 11 bases of the junction unmatched. CDR3 length: 17 residues. CDR3 nucleotides: TGTGCCAGCAGCTTGACGAGCGGGAGGGCCGTTCAAGGGGAGCTGTTTTTT. The encoded protein is CASSLTSGRAVQGELFF.

The V gene is TRBV18, the J gene TRBJ1-1; D uncertain. This CDR3 spans 15 amino acids. V was trimmed by 3 bases and J by 1 base, leaving 12 bases between them. Germline V lookup: CDR1 KGHSH, CDR2 LQKENI. This chain's CDR3 is CASSPPPAGNTEAFF. For the CDR3, the DNA is TGTGCCAGCTCACCCCCCCCGGCAGGGAACACTGAAGCTTTCTTT. Supplemented by reference TRBV18 and TRBJ1-1, the full variable domain reads NAGVMQNPRHLVRRRGQEARLRCSPMKGHSHVYWYRQLPEEGLKFMVYLQKENIIDESGMPKERFSAEFPKEGPSILRIQQVVRGDSAAYFCASSPPPAGNTEAFFGQGTRLTVV.

J is TRBJ1-5 and V is TRBV2, with 7 bases that match TRBD1. Germline V gives CDR1 SNHLY, CDR2 FYNNEI. CDR3 length equals 17 residues. The J segment lost 1 base and the V segment lost 6 bases, leaving 12 bases of the junction unmatched. DNA for the CDR3: TGTGCCAGCAGCCAAAGAAGAACAGGGGTAAGCAATCAGCCCCAGCATTTT. It specifies CASSQRRTGVSNQPQHF.

As regards this clone: Other DNA sequences within the sample encode an identical CDR3. The V gene is TRBV7-9, the J gene TRBJ1-1; no clear D. With 1 base removed from V and 1 base from J, the gap between germline ends came to 7 bases. Germline CDR1 and CDR2: SEHNR and FQNEAQ (reference sequence). The CDR3 has 14 amino acids. The CDR3 sequence: CASSLVGRNTEAFF. CDR3 nucleotides: TGTGCCAGCAGCTTAGTGGGCAGGAACACTGAAGCTTTCTTT.

V usage is TRBV30 and J usage is TRBJ2-2, with 7 bases that match TRBD1. Germline values: CDR1 GTSNPN, CDR2 SVGIG (reference sequence). This CDR3 is 14 amino acids long. Germline trimming cut 0 bases from V and 5 bases from J; bases unmatched to any gene: 3. CDR3: CAWSVHRGTGELFF. The CDR3 DNA follows: TGTGCCTGGAGTGTACACAGGGGTACCGGGGAGCTGTTTTTT.

About this clone itself: The sample contains more than one DNA sequence encoding this CDR3. The chain combines TRBV27 with TRBJ2-7; TRBD1 aligns across 11 bases. The CDR3 consists of 14 residues. With 6 bases clipped from V and 4 bases from J, the junction kept 5 bases outside the gene matches. Germline lookup yields CDR1 MNHEY and CDR2 SMNVEV (reference sequence). The CDR3 coding sequence is TGTGCCAGCAGCACCGGACAGGGGGCTTACGAGCAGTACTTC. This sequence encodes CASSTGQGAYEQYF.

This clone was observed a single time. V is TRBV11-2 and J is TRBJ1-5, with D hard to call. V gave up 0 bases and J gave up 7 bases, with 7 bases separating them. Germline loops: CDR1 SGHAT, CDR2 FQNNGV. The CDR3 runs to 13 residues. This CDR3 reads CASSLDVGQPQHF. CDR3 nucleotides: TGTGCCAGCAGCTTAGATGTGGGCCAGCCCCAGCATTTT.

The gene calls are TRBV3-1 (or the pseudogene TRBV3-2) and TRBJ2-2; tentative D call: TRBD1 (5 bases). This CDR3 comprises 15 residues. V was trimmed by 4 bases and J by 1 base, leaving 10 bases between them. Germline V gene data show CDR1 as LGHDT and CDR2 as YNNKEL (reference sequence). The CDR3 DNA is TGTGCCAGCAGCCCCACAACAGGGAACACCGGGGAGCTGTTTTTT. It specifies CASSPTTGNTGELFF.

This clone appeared a single time. At the DNA level, this CDR3 is encoded by other sequences in the same sample as well. This chain links TRBV11-3 with TRBJ1-1, with TRBD1 matching over 7 bases. CDR1 SGHNT and CDR2 YENEEA come from the germline V gene. The CDR3 extends over 13 amino acids. Trimming removed 1 base from V and 4 bases from J; junction bases left unmatched: 0. CDR3 nucleotide sequence: TGTGCCAGCAGCTTAGCAGGGGGCACTGAAGCTTTCTTT. Translating gives CASSLAGGTEAFF.

This chain uses TRBV29-1 with TRBJ2-3; possibly TRBD1 for D (6 bases). Germline assignment: CDR1 SQVTM and CDR2 ANQGSEA. CDR3 length equals 15 residues. V gave up 3 bases and J gave up 0 bases, with 13 bases separating them. As DNA, the CDR3 is TGCAGCGTTGACGTTCCAGGGGAGAGCACAGATACGCAGTATTTT. Protein: CSVDVPGESTDTQYF.

This chain joins TRBV4-1 and TRBJ2-2; tentative D call: TRBD1 (6 bases). Trimming took off 8 bases at V and 2 bases at J, with 15 bases between the two ends. From germline, CDR1 is MGHRA and CDR2 YSYEKL. CDR3 length: 15 amino acids. The CDR3, as DNA: TGCGCCAGCGCGGTGTGGACAGCAAACACCGGGGAGCTGTTTTTT. Amino acid sequence: CASAVWTANTGELFF.

As concerns this clone: It may be a read error: a sequence one base away is much more abundant. This CDR3 reads CASSLAGNTGELFF. CDR3 nucleotide sequence: TGTGCCAGCAGCTTAGCAGGGAACACCGGGGAGCTGTTTTTT. V usage is TRBV7-3 and J usage is TRBJ2-2; D gene unclear. V lost 2 bases, J lost 1 base, and 5 bases lay in between. Germline CDR1 reads SGHTA; CDR2 reads FQGTGA. This CDR3 is 14 amino acids long.